The rows below give T cell receptor beta chains drawn from one sample of a study of blood T cell repertoires in COVID-19. Produced via immunoSEQ multiplex PCR; TCRdb's table is partial and in-frame only. The sample holds 310,000 or so clones, approximately 88% seen once. Sequenced input: PBMCs or T cells enriched from blood (not recorded which). All receptors derive from a woman aged 40 to 55 who had recovered from COVID-19. Both conserved end residues are part of each CDR3. D genes are given only for firm matches. Clone sizes are given selectively: once, few, many, or a class where the clone is expanded.

d_gene | j_gene | v_gene | abundance | CDR3aa | CDR3nt
TRBD2 | TRBJ2-1 | TRBV10-2 | NA | CASSLAGGPNEQFF | TGCGCCAGCAGTTTAGCGGGAGGGCCCAATGAGCAGTTCTTC
TRBD1 | TRBJ2-1 | TRBV28 | NA | CASRDREYNEQFF | TGTGCCAGCAGGGACAGGGAATACAATGAGCAGTTCTTC
NA | TRBJ1-4 | TRBV2 | once | CASSGAGKRRVEEKLFF | TGTGCCAGCAGTGGGGCAGGGAAGCGACGGGTAGAAGAAAAACTGTTTTTT
TRBD1 | TRBJ2-7 | TRBV9 | NA | CASSVEGQGAREQYF | TGTGCCAGCAGCGTAGAGGGACAGGGGGCGCGGGAGCAGTACTTC
NA | TRBJ2-3 | TRBV10-3 | NA | CAIGGASTDTQYF | TGTGCCATCGGCGGGGCCAGCACAGATACGCAGTATTTT
TRBD1 | TRBJ1-6 | TRBV5-4 | once | CASSNKDRGLRSPLHF | TGTGCCAGCAGCAACAAGGACAGGGGTTTAAGATCACCCCTCCACTTT
TRBD1 | TRBJ1-2 | TRBV7-9 | NA | CASRTQGDYGYTF | TGTGCCAGCAGGACTCAGGGGGACTATGGCTACACCTTC
NA | TRBJ2-7 | TRBV29-1 | many | CSVLTDIYEQYF | TGCAGCGTTCTGACAGACATCTACGAGCAGTACTTC
NA | TRBJ1-6 | TRBV28 | NA | CASSTTRSSYNSPLHF | TGTGCCAGCAGCACCACTAGGAGCTCCTATAATTCACCCCTCCACTTT
NA | TRBJ1-5 | TRBV6-4 | many | CASRGQPQHF | TGTGCCAGCAGGGGCCAGCCCCAGCATTTT
NA | TRBJ1-3 | TRBV30 | NA | CAWILRGSRNTIYF | TGTGCCTGGATTCTCCGAGGGAGCAGAAACACCATATATTTT
NA | TRBJ2-7 | TRBV7-9 | NA | CASSPDYNNYEQYF | TGTGCCAGCAGCCCGGACTATAATAACTACGAGCAGTACTTC
TRBD2 | TRBJ2-3 | TRBV28 | NA | CASIRTGTSGSQDTQYF | TGTGCCAGCATAAGAACCGGGACTAGCGGGAGTCAGGATACGCAGTATTTT
TRBD2 | TRBJ2-1 | TRBV7-8 | NA | CASSLPRGGRMSNEQFF | TGTGCCAGCAGCTTACCCCGGGGGGGAAGAATGAGCAATGAGCAGTTCTTC
NA | TRBJ1-1 | TRBV7-9 | NA | CASSPQGYTEAFF | TGTGCCAGCAGCCCTCAGGGGTACACTGAAGCTTTCTTT
NA | TRBJ2-5 | TRBV12-3/TRBV12-4 | once | CASSFGEGETQYF | TGTGCCAGCAGTTTCGGAGAGGGTGAGACCCAGTACTTC
NA | TRBJ1-6 | TRBV19 | NA | CASSAARSPLHF | TGTGCCAGTAGTGCGGCCCGTTCACCCCTCCACTTT
TRBD1 | TRBJ1-4 | TRBV11-2 | NA | CASSFRLGQGTANEKLFF | TGTGCCAGCAGCTTTCGCTTGGGACAGGGAACGGCTAATGAAAAACTGTTTTTT
NA | TRBJ1-5 | TRBV28 | NA | CASSGPGYRNQPQHF | TGTGCCAGCAGCGGCCCAGGATATCGCAATCAGCCCCAGCATTTT
NA | TRBJ2-7 | TRBV5-4 | NA | CASSRGDRSSYEQYF | TGTGCCAGCAGCCGGGGGGACAGGAGCTCCTACGAGCAGTACTTC
NA | TRBJ2-3 | TRBV14 | NA | CASSQDLIQGLTDTQYF | TGTGCCAGCAGCCAAGATCTTATCCAGGGACTCACAGATACGCAGTATTTT
TRBD1 | TRBJ1-5 | TRBV5-6 | NA | CASSLAGPQDRDNQPQHF | TGTGCCAGCAGCTTGGCCGGCCCCCAGGACAGGGACAATCAGCCCCAGCATTTT
NA | TRBJ2-1 | TRBV2 | NA | CASSRLPLYNEQFF | TGTGCCAGCAGTCGCCTACCACTGTACAATGAGCAGTTCTTC
TRBD2 | TRBJ2-3 | TRBV6-5 | NA | CASSWTSGNSDTQYF | TGTGCCAGCAGCTGGACTAGCGGGAATTCAGATACGCAGTATTTT
TRBD2 | TRBJ2-4 | TRBV6-5 | NA | CASSYSGTSGNIQYF | TGTGCCAGCAGCTATTCCGGGACTAGCGGAAACATTCAGTACTTC
TRBD2 | TRBJ2-3 | TRBV5-1 | once | CASSLGRGSDTQYF | TGCGCCAGCAGCTTGGGGCGGGGGTCAGATACGCAGTATTTT
NA | TRBJ2-5 | TRBV5-4 | few | CASSLEQRETQYF | TGTGCCAGCAGCTTGGAACAGAGAGAGACCCAGTACTTC
TRBD2 | TRBJ2-7 | TRBV5-8 | NA | CASRPGLVRMEQYF | TGTGCCAGCAGACCGGGACTAGTGCGAATGGAGCAGTACTTC
TRBD2 | TRBJ2-2 | TRBV2 | NA | CASSEAFLAGVDTGELFF | TGTGCCAGCAGTGAAGCTTTCCTAGCGGGAGTTGACACCGGGGAGCTGTTTTTT
NA | TRBJ1-1 | TRBV5-1 | NA | CASSFLSGANTEAFF | TGCGCCAGCAGCTTTTTGTCAGGGGCCAACACTGAAGCTTTCTTT
TRBD2 | TRBJ2-1 | TRBV19 | NA | CASSTLAGGSYNEQFF | TGTGCCAGTAGTACACTAGCGGGAGGATCCTACAATGAGCAGTTCTTC
TRBD2 | TRBJ2-3 | TRBV28 | NA | CASSLDRAGNTDTQYF | TGTGCCAGCAGTTTAGATCGAGCGGGGAACACAGATACGCAGTATTTT
NA | TRBJ1-6 | TRBV5-4 | once | CASSSAGAGFSPLHF | TGTGCCAGCAGCTCCGCAGGGGCCGGGTTCTCACCCCTCCACTTT
TRBD2 | TRBJ2-1 | TRBV18 | NA | CASSIRLAGQSSYNEQFF | TGTGCCAGCTCAATAAGACTAGCGGGCCAGAGCTCCTACAATGAGCAGTTCTTC
NA | TRBJ2-5 | TRBV11-1 | once | CASSFTRQRPTQYF | TGTGCCAGCAGCTTTACCCGCCAGCGGCCGACCCAGTACTTC
NA | TRBJ2-7 | TRBV7-2 | NA | CASSLASSYEQYF | TGTGCCAGCAGCTTAGCCAGCTCCTACGAGCAGTACTTC
TRBD2 | TRBJ2-1 | TRBV2 | NA | CASSQRLGTSGTTYNEQFF | TGTGCCAGCAGTCAACGCCTGGGGACTAGCGGGACCACCTACAATGAGCAGTTCTTC
NA | TRBJ1-6 | TRBV19 | NA | CASRFSSYNSPLHF | TGTGCCAGCCGGTTTAGCTCCTATAATTCACCCCTCCACTTT
NA | TRBJ2-3 | TRBV4-3 | few | CASSQASADTQYF | TGCGCCAGCAGCCAAGCCTCGGCAGATACGCAGTATTTT
TRBD2 | TRBJ2-1 | TRBV4-1 | NA | CASSQDTSVYNEQFF | TGCGCCAGCAGCCAAGATACTAGCGTTTACAATGAGCAGTTCTTC
TRBD2 | TRBJ2-7 | TRBV14 | NA | CASSLSGRAHEQYF | TGTGCCAGCAGCCTTAGCGGGAGGGCACACGAGCAGTACTTC
NA | TRBJ2-1 | TRBV7-2 | NA | CASSLANRDEQFF | TGTGCCAGCAGCTTAGCGAACAGAGATGAGCAGTTCTTC
TRBD2 | TRBJ2-7 | TRBV6-5 | once | CASSYGTTSYEQYF | TGTGCCAGCAGTTACGGGACTACCAGCTACGAGCAGTACTTC
TRBD1 | TRBJ2-5 | TRBV7-9 | NA | CASREGTVQETQYF | TGTGCCAGCAGGGAAGGGACAGTCCAAGAGACCCAGTACTTC
NA | TRBJ2-5 | TRBV29-1 | once | CSVSFGGAPLGETQYF | TGCAGCGTTAGTTTTGGAGGGGCACCCCTCGGAGAGACCCAGTACTTC
TRBD2 | TRBJ2-5 | TRBV5-1 | NA | CASSLLAGAQETQYF | TGCGCCAGCAGCTTACTAGCGGGGGCTCAAGAGACCCAGTACTTC